What follows is one T cell receptor beta chain and its context. Its antigen is undetermined. This entry belongs to a study of CD8 T cells in Susac syndrome. Trimming at V came to 2 bases and at J to 5 bases, leaving 5 bases not matched to a gene. The germline V gene encodes CDR1 GTSNPN and CDR2 SVGIG (reference sequence). The CDR3 spans 13 residues. Random hexamers primed reverse transcription of about 0.5 to 1 ug RNA. Using its own MiXCR run on the immunoSEQ multiplex PCR reads, TCRdb lists one record per CDR3 protein. The repertoire holds a few hundred thousand distinct CDR3 sequences, around 95% seen once, with around 0.099% in the top ten. In contrast to the negatively isolated CD8+ and CD4+ T cells, TEMRA cells were FACS-enriched. Study-wide results and limits: As the study acknowledged, the number of individuals who were part of its TCR sequencing and HLA analysis was relatively small.

This rearrangement joins TRBV30 to TRBJ1-2; 7 bases are shared with TRBD1. The TCR sequence derives from a human donor with multiple sclerosis. Sequencing was carried out using CD4+ T cells from PBMCs. CDR3 nucleotide sequence: TGTGCCTGGAGTCTACAGGGGTGGTATGGCTACACCTTC. Amino acids: CAWSLQGWYGYTF.